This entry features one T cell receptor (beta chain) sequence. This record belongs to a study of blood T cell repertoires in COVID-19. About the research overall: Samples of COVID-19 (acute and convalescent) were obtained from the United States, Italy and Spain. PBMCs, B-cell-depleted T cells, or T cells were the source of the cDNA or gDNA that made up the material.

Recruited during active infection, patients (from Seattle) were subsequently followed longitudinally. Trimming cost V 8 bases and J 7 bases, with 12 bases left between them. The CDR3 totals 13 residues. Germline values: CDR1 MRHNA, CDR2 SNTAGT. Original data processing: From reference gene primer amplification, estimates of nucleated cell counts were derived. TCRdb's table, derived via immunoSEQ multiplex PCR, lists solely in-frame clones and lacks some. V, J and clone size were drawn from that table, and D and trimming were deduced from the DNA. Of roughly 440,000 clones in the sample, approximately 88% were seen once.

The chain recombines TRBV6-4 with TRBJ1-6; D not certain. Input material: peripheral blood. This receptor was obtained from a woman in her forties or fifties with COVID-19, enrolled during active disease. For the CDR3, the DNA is TGTGCCAGCTCCGAGAACCTCAATTCACCCCTCCACTTT. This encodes CASSENLNSPLHF.